This T cell receptor beta chain stems from a study of OX40 agonist ivuxolimab in advanced cancers. The CDR3 is made up of 15 amino acids. V was shortened by 5 bases and J by 4 bases, with 17 bases between the two germline ends. Looked up from germline, CDR1 is LNHDA and CDR2 is SQIVND (reference sequence). Libraries were prepared by immunoSEQ multiplex PCR; TCRdb keeps only in-frame clonotypes and omits some of them. The sample has 37,000 or so clones, roughly 86% seen once; the top ten hold roughly 2.4%. The sample consisted of CD4+ or CD8+ T cells sorted from blood, taken in a trial of the OX40 agonist ivuxolimab. This rearrangement joins TRBV19 to TRBJ1-1, with D uncertain. The source is an adult with an advanced solid tumor such as melanoma, head and neck, liver or kidney cancer. In DNA form, the CDR3 reads TGTGCCAGTAGTTTCCCCCAAGGATTCGGCACTGAAGCTTTCTTT. Residues: CASSFPQGFGTEAFF.